These 3 T cell receptor beta chains came from one sample sequenced in a study of shared clonotypes between healthy human individuals. The repertoire was sequenced with immunoSEQ multiplex PCR; TCRdb's copy has only in-frame clones and lacks some. This table holds about 2.4 million clones, around 94% found once. Specimen: naive CD4+ T cells sorted from blood. As to subset: CD45RA+ positively selected. These receptors all stem from a man aged 18-30 years in good health.

The V and J genes are TRBV27 and TRBJ2-5; D is ambiguous. The germline V gene has CDR1 MNHEY and CDR2 SMNVEV (reference sequence). The V gene lost 10 bases and the J gene lost 2 bases, with 14 bases spanning the gap. This CDR3 is built from 13 residues. The CDR3 DNA is TGTGCCACCTCAACGACGCGACAAGAGACCCAGTACTTC. This translates into CATSTTRQETQYF.

V usage is TRBV19 and J usage is TRBJ1-2; unclear D gene. V was pared by 2 bases and J by 2 bases, with 6 bases between. Germline V CDR1 and CDR2: LNHDA, SQIVND (reference sequence). The CDR3 is 13 amino acids. The CDR3 region has the DNA TGTGCCAGTAGTATACAGACAAACTATGGCTACACCTTC. Residues: CASSIQTNYGYTF. The variable domain in full, completed from reference TRBV19 and TRBJ1-2, reads DGGITQSPKYLFRKEGQNVTLSCEQNLNHDAMYWYRQDPGQGLRLIYYSQIVNDFQKGDIAEGYSVSREKKESFPLTVTSAQKNPTAFYLCASSIQTNYGYTFGSGTRLTVV.

The chain carries TRBV7-9 and TRBJ1-2, with D maybe TRBD1 (5 bases). This CDR3 comprises 14 residues. Trimming cost V 3 bases and J 7 bases, with 15 bases left between them. Per germline, CDR1 SEHNR and CDR2 FQNEAQ (reference sequence). CDR3 loop: CASSFNLGEAGYTF. The DNA of the CDR3 is TGTGCCAGCAGCTTTAACTTAGGGGAAGCTGGCTACACCTTC.